A single T cell receptor (beta chain) is shown here with its context. Original data processing: From reference gene primer amplification, estimates of nucleated cell counts were derived. Profiling relied on immunoSEQ multiplex PCR, and the TCRdb table lists in-frame clones only, not all of them. The DNA was the basis for D and trimming; V, J and clone size are from that table. The sample yields fewer than 200,000 clones, more than 75% seen once. The data originate from a study of blood T cell repertoires in COVID-19. Across the whole study: The United States, Italy and Spain supplied acute and convalescent COVID-19 samples. T cells, B-cell-depleted T cells, or PBMCs supplied cDNA or gDNA.

The V gene end was trimmed by 4 bases and the J gene end by 3 bases; junction bases not matched to a gene: 0. Germline V CDR1 and CDR2: ENHRY, SYGVKD. The CDR3 is 13 residues long. This clonotype was obtained from a woman between 18 and 30 years old who had recovered from COVID-19. The sample was peripheral blood. The chain recombines TRBV10-3 with TRBJ1-2, with 9 bases lining up with TRBD1. The CDR3 DNA follows: TGTGCCATCAGTGGACAGGGGGACTATGGCTACACCTTC. It is translated as CAISGQGDYGYTF.